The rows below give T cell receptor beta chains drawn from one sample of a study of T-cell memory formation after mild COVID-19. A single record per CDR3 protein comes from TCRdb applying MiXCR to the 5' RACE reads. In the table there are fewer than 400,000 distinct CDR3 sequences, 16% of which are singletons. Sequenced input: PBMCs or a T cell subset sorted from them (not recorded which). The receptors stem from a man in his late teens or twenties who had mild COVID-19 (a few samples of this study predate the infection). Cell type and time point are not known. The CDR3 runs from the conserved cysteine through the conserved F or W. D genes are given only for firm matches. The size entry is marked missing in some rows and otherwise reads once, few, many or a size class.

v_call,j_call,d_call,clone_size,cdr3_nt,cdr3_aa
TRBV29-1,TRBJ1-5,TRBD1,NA,TGCAGCGTTGAAACCCAGGGGGCCGGTCAGCCCCAGCATTTT,CSVETQGAGQPQHF
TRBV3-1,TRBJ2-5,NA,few,TGTGCCAGCAGCCCGGGACGCCTACGGGAGACCCAGTACTTC,CASSPGRLRETQYF
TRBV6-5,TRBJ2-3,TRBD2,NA,TGTGCCAGCTCGTCCGGGGCGGGGGGGCGAGATACGCAGTATTTT,CASSSGAGGRDTQYF
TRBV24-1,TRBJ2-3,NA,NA,TGTGCCACCAGTGACCGTTCTCGCACAGATACGCAGTATTTT,CATSDRSRTDTQYF
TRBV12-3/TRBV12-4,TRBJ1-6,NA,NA,TGTGCCAGCAGTTTACTGGGATCCGGTTCACCCCTCCACTTT,CASSLLGSGSPLHF
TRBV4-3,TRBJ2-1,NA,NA,TGCGCCAGCAGCCAAGACGACGGGAGCTCCTACAATGAGCAGTTCTTC,CASSQDDGSSYNEQFF
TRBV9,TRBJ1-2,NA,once,TGTGCCAGCAGCGTAGAGGGTAACGGTGGCTACACCTTC,CASSVEGNGGYTF
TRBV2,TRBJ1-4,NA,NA,TGTGCCAGCAGTGTCCTTGATGAAAAACTGTTTTTT,CASSVLDEKLFF
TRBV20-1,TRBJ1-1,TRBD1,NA,TGCAGTGCCCTGACAGGGGCTACGTTGAACACTGAAGCTTTCTTT,CSALTGATLNTEAFF
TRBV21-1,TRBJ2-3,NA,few,TGTGCCAGCAGCAATGAAAGGTGGCAGGGGACAGATACGCAGTATTTT,CASSNERWQGTDTQYF
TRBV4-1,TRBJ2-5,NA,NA,TGCGCCAGCAGCCAAATCATAGCATGGCTAGCCCAAGAGACCCAGTACTTC,CASSQIIAWLAQETQYF
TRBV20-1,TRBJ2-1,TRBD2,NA,TGCAGTGCTAGAGAGAGGACTAGCGGGGGGGCCGAGGAGTTCTTC,CSARERTSGGAEEFF
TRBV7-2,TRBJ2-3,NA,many,TGTGCCAGCAGCTTAAACCCCCCAGGCGCAGATACGCAGTATTTT,CASSLNPPGADTQYF
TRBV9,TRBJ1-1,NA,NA,TGTGCCAGCAGGGGAAACCAGGGGACTGAAGCTTTCTTT,CASRGNQGTEAFF
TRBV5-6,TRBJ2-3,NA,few,TGTGCCAGCAGCCCATACCCCGGACGAACAGATACGCAGTATTTT,CASSPYPGRTDTQYF
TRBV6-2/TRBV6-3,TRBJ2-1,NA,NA,TGTGCCAGCAGGGACCAGGGTAGGGATGAGCAGTTCTTC,CASRDQGRDEQFF
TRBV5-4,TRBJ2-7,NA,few,TGTGCCAGCAGCTCAGGGCACTCCTACGAGCAGTACTTC,CASSSGHSYEQYF
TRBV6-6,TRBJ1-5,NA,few,TGTGCCAGCAGTTCGGCCCAGAGCAGCAATCAGCCCCAGCATTTT,CASSSAQSSNQPQHF
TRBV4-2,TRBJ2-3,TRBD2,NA,TGTGCCAGCAGCCCTCAGCGGGGGAAGACAGATACGCAGTATTTT,CASSPQRGKTDTQYF
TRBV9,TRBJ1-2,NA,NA,TGTGCCAGCAGCGTATTATTGGGAACAGGCCCTCGCGGCTACACCTTC,CASSVLLGTGPRGYTF
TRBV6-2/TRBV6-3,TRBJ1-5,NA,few,TGTGCCAGTAATTTTCGGCTAAACAGGCACGATCAGCCCCAGCATTTT,CASNFRLNRHDQPQHF
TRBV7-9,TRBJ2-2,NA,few,TGTGCCAGCAGCCCCGAGGGGAACACCGGGGAGCTGTTTTTT,CASSPEGNTGELFF
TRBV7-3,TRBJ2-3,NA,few,TGTGCCAGCAGCGTTGGGGTTACTAGCACAGATACGCAGTATTTT,CASSVGVTSTDTQYF
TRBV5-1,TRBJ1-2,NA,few,TGCGCCAGCAGCTTGGTTGCAGGGAACTATGGCTACACCTTC,CASSLVAGNYGYTF
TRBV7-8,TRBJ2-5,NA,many,TGTGCCAGCAGAGTCCCCCGGGGGCCCAGGACCCAGTACTTC,CASRVPRGPRTQYF
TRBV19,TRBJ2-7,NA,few,TGTGCCAGTAGTGAGTACGGGGGATCCTCCTACGAGCAGTACTTC,CASSEYGGSSYEQYF